This is a list of T cell receptor beta chains from one sample in a study of control samples from healthy donors and cancer patients. Using immunoSEQ multiplex PCR, the repertoire was profiled, and TCRdb retains in-frame clones only, with some absent. The sample yields 90,000 to 150,000 clones, about 89% seen once. The sequencing sample was made of blood. The receptor set was obtained from a woman younger than 35 in good health. The CDR3 runs from the conserved cysteine through the conserved F or W. A D gene is named only where the DNA matches it firmly. Clone size is given for some rows only: seen once, a few or many times, or a class if the clone is expanded.

CDR3 length,J gene,V gene,D gene,clone size,CDR3 DNA,CDR3 protein
14,TRBJ2-3,TRBV28,-,-,TGTGCCAGCAGTTTAAGAGAATCCACAGATACGCAGTATTTT,CASSLRESTDTQYF
16,TRBJ1-1,TRBV18,-,-,TGTGCCAGCTCACCAACCCGAACTCCCCAGAACACTGAAGCTTTCTTT,CASSPTRTPQNTEAFF
13,TRBJ2-1,TRBV7-3,TRBD2,-,TGTGCCAGCAGCCAACGGGGCAGCGGGAAGCAGTTCTTC,CASSQRGSGKQFF
16,TRBJ2-3,TRBV29-1,TRBD1,-,TGCAGCGTTGTTAGGGGTCGGGACAGGGGGACAGATACGCAGTATTTT,CSVVRGRDRGTDTQYF
16,TRBJ2-1,TRBV28,-,-,TGTGCCAGCCTGTTGGACGGGGGGCTCCCATACAATGAGCAGTTCTTC,CASLLDGGLPYNEQFF
11,TRBJ1-1,TRBV20-1,-,-,TGCAGTGCAGGGGCGAACACTGAAGCTTTCTTT,CSAGANTEAFF
19,TRBJ2-7,TRBV5-8,-,-,TGTGCCAGCAGCTCGACAGGTGCGCGACGAGATAACCCGCGCAAGGAGCAGTACTTC,CASSSTGARRDNPRKEQYF
15,TRBJ1-6,TRBV7-2,TRBD1,-,TGTGCCAGCAGCTTAGCGGGACAGGGAAATTCACCCCTCCACTTT,CASSLAGQGNSPLHF
12,TRBJ2-7,TRBV6-2/TRBV6-3,-,-,TGTGCCAGCAGTTACCCTAGCAACGAGCAGTACTTC,CASSYPSNEQYF
15,TRBJ1-2,TRBV7-8,-,-,TGTGCCAGCAGCTTAGAACGGCCAGGGCGTAATGGCTACACCTTC,CASSLERPGRNGYTF
12,TRBJ1-2,TRBV3-1/TRBV3-2,-,-,TGTGCCAGCAGCCAAGGAGGTACCGGCTACACCTTC,CASSQGGTGYTF
15,TRBJ2-5,TRBV24-1,TRBD1,-,TGTGCCACCAGTGACGACAGGGGTCGGTCGGAGACCCAGTACTTC,CATSDDRGRSETQYF
14,TRBJ1-5,TRBV6-2/TRBV6-3,-,-,TGTGCCAGCAGTTACTCGATAGAAAATCAGCCCCAGCATTTT,CASSYSIENQPQHF
14,TRBJ1-4,TRBV7-9,TRBD1,-,TGTGCCAGCAGCTTCGGTACAGGGGCTGAAAAACTGTTTTTT,CASSFGTGAEKLFF
17,TRBJ2-2,TRBV7-8,TRBD2,-,TGTGCCAGCAGCCTAATACCGGGACTAGGGTCTTCCGGGGAGCTGTTTTTT,CASSLIPGLGSSGELFF
15,TRBJ1-1,TRBV28,TRBD1,-,TGTGCCAGCAGTCAGCGACAGGGGGTTAGAACTGAAGCTTTCTTT,CASSQRQGVRTEAFF
16,TRBJ1-5,TRBV5-4,TRBD1,few,TGTGCCAGCAGCTTGGGGCCGCCAGGGGGAAATCAGCCCCAGCATTTT,CASSLGPPGGNQPQHF
18,TRBJ2-3,TRBV7-9,TRBD2,-,TGTGCCAGCAGCTTAGAAGGGTATCTAGCGGGGGGGCTGGATACGCAGTATTTT,CASSLEGYLAGGLDTQYF
15,TRBJ1-2,TRBV27,TRBD1,few,TGTGCCAGCAGTTATTTACGGACAGGGAACTATGGCTACACCTTC,CASSYLRTGNYGYTF
14,TRBJ1-2,TRBV2,-,-,TGTGCCAGCAGTGAAGGACAGCCTAACTATGGCTACACCTTC,CASSEGQPNYGYTF
14,TRBJ2-7,TRBV6-5,TRBD1,-,TGTGCCAGCAAAACCGGACAGGGCGCCTACGAGCAGTACTTC,CASKTGQGAYEQYF
15,TRBJ2-7,TRBV7-2,-,-,TGTGCCAGCAGCTATAAAACCGGGACACCCTACGAGCAGTACTTC,CASSYKTGTPYEQYF
17,TRBJ2-5,TRBV19,TRBD1,-,TGTGCCAGTAGTATAAGTGGACCGACAGGGGAACAAGAGACCCAGTACTTC,CASSISGPTGEQETQYF
16,TRBJ2-2,TRBV24-1,TRBD1,-,TGTGCCACCAGTGATTACGGACAGGGTGACACCGGGGAGCTGTTTTTT,CATSDYGQGDTGELFF
11,TRBJ1-6,TRBV4-1,-,once,TGCGCCAGCAGCCACCGGTCACCCCTCCACTTT,CASSHRSPLHF
13,TRBJ2-3,TRBV7-3,-,-,TGTGCCAGCAGCCCCCCTAGCACAGATACGCAGTATTTT,CASSPPSTDTQYF
13,TRBJ2-2,TRBV27,TRBD1,-,TGTGCCAGTTCAGGGGGTTCGGCCGGGGAGCTGTTTTTT,CASSGGSAGELFF
14,TRBJ2-1,TRBV28,-,-,TGTGCCAGCAGTTTAAAGGGGGTAGTATTGGAGCAGTTCTTC,CASSLKGVVLEQFF
15,TRBJ1-3,TRBV9,-,-,TGTGCCAGCAGCGACCTCAGGGCCCGCGGAAACACCATATATTTT,CASSDLRARGNTIYF
17,TRBJ2-5,TRBV14,TRBD2,-,TGTGCCAGCAGCCAAGTACGGCTAGCGGGGGGGCAAGAGACCCAGTACTTC,CASSQVRLAGGQETQYF
13,TRBJ2-7,TRBV12-3/TRBV12-4,-,once,TGTGCCAGCTCAAGATGGAGCTCCTACGAGCAGTACTTC,CASSRWSSYEQYF
16,TRBJ2-5,TRBV18,TRBD2,-,TGTGCCAGCTCACCACGTAGCGGGGGGGCTCATGAGACCCAGTACTTC,CASSPRSGGAHETQYF
15,TRBJ1-2,TRBV4-3,TRBD1,once,TGCGCCAGCAGCCAGCTAGGGGCAGGGGGCTATGGCTACACCTTC,CASSQLGAGGYGYTF
15,TRBJ2-3,TRBV2,TRBD2,-,TGTGCCAGCAGTCCCGTAGCGGGAGCTCCGGGTACGCAGTATTTT,CASSPVAGAPGTQYF
13,TRBJ2-1,TRBV30,TRBD2,-,TGTGCCTGGATTAGCGGGGGGGCACGCGAGCAGTTCTTC,CAWISGGAREQFF